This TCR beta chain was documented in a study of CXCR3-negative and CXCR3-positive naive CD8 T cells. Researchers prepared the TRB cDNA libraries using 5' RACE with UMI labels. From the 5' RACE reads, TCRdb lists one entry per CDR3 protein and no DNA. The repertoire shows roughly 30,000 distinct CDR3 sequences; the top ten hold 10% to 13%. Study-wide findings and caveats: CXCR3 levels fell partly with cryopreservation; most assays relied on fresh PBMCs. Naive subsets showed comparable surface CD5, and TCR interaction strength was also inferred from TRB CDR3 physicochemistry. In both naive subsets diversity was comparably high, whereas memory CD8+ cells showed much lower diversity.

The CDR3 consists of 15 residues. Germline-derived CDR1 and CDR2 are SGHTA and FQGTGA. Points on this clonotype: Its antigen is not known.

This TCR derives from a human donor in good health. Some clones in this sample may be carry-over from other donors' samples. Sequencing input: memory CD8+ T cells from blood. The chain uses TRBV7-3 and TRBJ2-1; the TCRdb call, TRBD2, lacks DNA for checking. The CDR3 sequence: CASSSSTRPADEQFF.